These 25 T cell receptor beta chains originate from one sample sequenced in a study of T cell responses to AZD1222 COVID-19 vaccine. Assay used: immunoSEQ multiplex PCR; TCRdb lists only in-frame clones, some missing. This sample has more than 95,000 clones, with around 92% found just once. The sample was peripheral blood, taken on day 0 of AZD1222 vaccination. These receptors all come from an adult in good health.

The CDR3 region is CASSLGRGNYGYTF. CDR3 DNA: TGTGCCAGCAGCTTAGGTAGGGGAAACTATGGCTACACCTTC. J is TRBJ1-2 and V is TRBV7-9; weak D call: TRBD1 (5 bases). The V and J ends lost 1 base and 2 bases respectively, with 8 bases between them. The germline CDR1 and CDR2 sequences are SEHNR and FQNEAQ (reference sequence). This CDR3 region has 14 residues. The whole variable domain, filled in from reference TRBV7-9 and TRBJ1-2, reads DTGVSQNPRHKITKRGQNVTFRCDPISEHNRLYWYRQTLGQGPEFLTYFQNEAQLEKSRLLSDRFSAERPKGSFSTLEIQRTEQGDSAMYLCASSLGRGNYGYTFGSGTRLTVV.

The chain couples TRBV6-1 to TRBJ1-1, with D unclear. Germline CDR1 is MNHNS and CDR2 is SASEGT. The V and J ends lost 3 bases and 1 base respectively, with 9 bases between them. This CDR3 spans 14 amino acids. The CDR3 region has the DNA TGTGCCAGCAGTGATCACACAGCGAACACTGAAGCTTTCTTT. This codes for CASSDHTANTEAFF.

The chain is built from TRBV9 and TRBJ2-6, with D hard to call. Germline CDR1 and CDR2: SGDLS and YYNGEE. The length of the CDR3 is 15 residues. V lost 3 bases and J 0 bases, leaving 7 bases between the germline ends. In DNA, the CDR3 is TGTGCCAGCAGCGGCCTTAGCTCTGGGGCCAACGTCCTGACTTTC. Encoded protein: CASSGLSSGANVLTF.

The count of this clone is one. CDR3 DNA: TGTGCCAGCAGCGCTCACGAGACCCAGTACTTC. It specifies CASSAHETQYF. V gene TRBV9 combines with J gene TRBJ2-5; D is uncertain. Germline V gives CDR1 SGDLS, CDR2 YYNGEE. The CDR3 is 11 residues long. Trimming removed 3 bases at V and 5 bases at J, with 5 bases between.

V and J are TRBV19 and TRBJ1-1; D uncertain. Germline loops: CDR1 LNHDA, CDR2 SQIVND (reference sequence). V lost 4 bases to trimming and J lost 1 base, with 13 bases between them. This CDR3 comprises 15 residues. CDR3 in amino acids: CASSTFHSGNTEAFF. In nucleotides, the CDR3 is TGTGCCAGTAGTACATTTCATTCCGGGAACACTGAAGCTTTCTTT.

This clone occurred once. The V and J genes are TRBV28 and TRBJ2-7, with D perhaps TRBD1 or TRBD2 (5 bases each). This CDR3 contains 14 residues. V lost 8 bases and J 2 bases, leaving 16 bases between the germline ends. Per the germline V gene, CDR1 is MDHEN and CDR2 is SYDVKM. The chain's CDR3 is CASSQQGRPYEQYF. The CDR3, as DNA: TGTGCCAGCTCCCAGCAGGGACGTCCCTACGAGCAGTACTTC. Together with reference TRBV28 and TRBJ2-7, the CDR3 gives the full variable domain: DVKVTQSSRYLVKRTGEKVFLECVQDMDHENMFWYRQDPGLGLRLIYFSYDVKMKEKGDIPEGYSVSREKKERFSLILESASTNQTSMYLCASSQQGRPYEQYFGPGTRLTVT.

The chain couples TRBV29-1 to TRBJ2-7; 8 bases are a match to TRBD1. The CDR3 is made up of 11 amino acids. With 4 bases clipped from V and 5 bases from J, the junction kept 1 base outside the gene matches. Per germline, CDR1 SQVTM and CDR2 ANQGSEA. This CDR3 is CSVGQGNEQYF. The CDR3 DNA is TGCAGCGTTGGACAGGGGAACGAGCAGTACTTC.

The gene calls are TRBV12-3 or TRBV12-4 and TRBJ2-7, with D possibly being TRBD2 (6 bases). The length of the CDR3 is 11 residues. The V and J ends lost 6 bases and 6 bases respectively, with 9 bases between them. The chain's CDR3 is CASSRGSEQYF. In DNA, the CDR3 is TGTGCCAGCAGCCGGGGGTCCGAGCAGTACTTC.

This sequence joins TRBV19 and TRBJ2-7; 8 bases fit TRBD1. V lost 6 bases to trimming and J lost 3 bases; unmatched junction nucleotides: 13. This CDR3 comprises 16 residues. Germline V lookup: CDR1 LNHDA, CDR2 SQIVND (reference sequence). This CDR3 reads CASSAPGQGFFYEQYF. DNA for the CDR3: TGTGCCAGTAGCGCCCCTGGACAGGGTTTTTTCTACGAGCAGTACTTC.

In its sample, this clone was seen a few times. The rearrangement uses TRBV28 and TRBJ1-5, with D uncertain. Germline values: CDR1 MDHEN, CDR2 SYDVKM. The CDR3 is 14 amino acids. Trimming removed 2 bases at V and 11 bases at J, with 16 bases between. CDR3 region: CASSLPGPRSAQHF. Written as DNA, the CDR3 is TGTGCCAGCAGTTTACCCGGCCCCCGGTCGGCCCAGCATTTT.

V is TRBV24-1 and J is TRBJ2-5; 8 bases are a match to TRBD2. Germline CDR1 and CDR2: KGHDR and SFDVKD. J gave up 1 base and V 0 bases, and 12 bases lay outside the gene matches. The CDR3 runs to 19 residues. The CDR3 DNA is TGTGCCACCAGTGATTTGCTACCGGGAGGGAGCGGGCCCCAAGAGACCCAGTACTTC. Translating gives CATSDLLPGGSGPQETQYF.

DNA for the CDR3: TGTGCCAGCAGCCCACGGACAGGGGGAGGTGAAAAACTGTTTTTT. Its protein product is CASSPRTGGGEKLFF. The chain couples TRBV7-2 to TRBJ1-4; 10 bases fit TRBD1. The V segment lost 5 bases and the J segment 7 bases; nucleotides outside the gene matches: 7. Germline V gives CDR1 SGHTA, CDR2 FQGNSA. The length of the CDR3 is 15 residues.

V and J are TRBV3-1 (or the pseudogene TRBV3-2) and TRBJ2-7, with D unresolved. Germline CDR1 and CDR2: LGHDT and YNNKEL (reference sequence). This CDR3 has 14 amino acids. The germline V and J ends were trimmed by 1 base and 4 bases, with 11 bases remaining between them. The chain's CDR3 is CASSQVGQPYEQYF. In DNA, the CDR3 is TGTGCCAGCAGCCAAGTTGGGCAGCCTTACGAGCAGTACTTC.

The V and J genes are TRBV7-9 and TRBJ2-5; TRBD1 is a possible D gene (6 bases). V lost 4 bases, J lost 5 bases, and 14 bases lay in between. The CDR3 contains 14 residues. From germline, CDR1 is SEHNR and CDR2 FQNEAQ (reference sequence). CDR3 DNA sequence: TGTGCCAGCAGCTCAACAGGGTATATGGAGACCCAGTACTTC. Its translation is CASSSTGYMETQYF.

V and J are TRBV2 and TRBJ2-7; 7 bases line up with TRBD1. The CDR3 has 12 residues. V lost 8 bases and J lost 3; bases outside the gene matches: 4. Germline V gives CDR1 SNHLY, CDR2 FYNNEI. The CDR3, as DNA: TGTGCCAGCTCGGGACAGAGCTACGAGCAGTACTTC. This encodes CASSGQSYEQYF.

In this sample, this clone turned up a few times. CDR3 amino acids: CASSRDTNYGYTF. CDR3 nucleotides: TGTGCCAGCAGTCGGGACACTAACTATGGCTACACCTTC. The chain joins TRBV7-9 to TRBJ1-2, with D perhaps matching TRBD1 (6 bases). Deletions cut 6 bases from V and 0 bases from J, with 8 bases between. This CDR3 has 13 amino acids. Germline-derived CDR1 and CDR2 are SEHNR and FQNEAQ (reference sequence).

The chain employs TRBV28 and TRBJ1-4; 12 bases are shared with TRBD1. Germline V gene sequence: CDR1 MDHEN, CDR2 SYDVKM. After removal of 6 bases from V and 4 bases from J, the junction contained 6 bases not matched to a gene. The CDR3 length is 16 residues. The CDR3 sequence: CASSWDRGQVNEKLFF. CDR3 DNA sequence: TGTGCCAGCAGCTGGGACAGGGGGCAAGTTAATGAAAAACTGTTTTTT.

V and J are TRBV13 and TRBJ1-5; 8 bases line up with TRBD1. J gave up 1 base and V 5 bases, and 7 bases lay outside the gene matches. CDR1 and CDR2 (germline): PRHDT, FYEKMQ (reference sequence). The CDR3 spans 16 residues. The CDR3 coding sequence is TGTGCCAGCAGCCACCGGACAGGGTCGAGCAATCAGCCCCAGCATTTT. Its translation: CASSHRTGSSNQPQHF. Full variable domain (missing parts from reference TRBV13 and TRBJ1-5): AAGVIQSPRHLIKEKRETATLKCYPIPRHDTVYWYQQGPGQDPQFLISFYEKMQSDKGSIPDRFSAQQFSDYHSELNMSSLELGDSALYFCASSHRTGSSNQPQHFGDGTRLSIL.

The V call is TRBV5-4, the J call TRBJ2-3, with D maybe TRBD1 (5 bases). The CDR3 extends over 12 amino acids. Germline V gives CDR1 SGHNT, CDR2 YYREEE (reference sequence). The V end lost 5 bases, the J end lost 3 bases, and 7 bases lay between the germline ends. CDR3 in DNA: TGTGCCAGCAGGTCAGGGACAGATACGCAGTATTTT. Translation: CASRSGTDTQYF.

This chain uses TRBV4-3 with TRBJ1-2; D unclear. V was shortened by 1 base and J by 5 bases, with 14 bases between the two germline ends. From germline, CDR1 is LGHNA and CDR2 YSLEER. The CDR3 consists of 15 residues. This CDR3 is CASSQAGREEYGYTF. CDR3 DNA: TGCGCCAGCAGCCAAGCTGGAAGGGAAGAATATGGCTACACCTTC.

The V call is TRBV9, the J call TRBJ2-7; D is possibly TRBD2 (5 bases). Trimming cost V 8 bases and J 7 bases, with 16 bases left between them. This CDR3 has 12 residues. CDR1 SGDLS and CDR2 YYNGEE come from the germline V gene. This CDR3 is CASSSRAGEQYF. The CDR3 region has the DNA TGTGCCAGTTCTAGCAGAGCCGGGGAGCAGTACTTC.

The genes are TRBV5-1 and TRBJ1-1; 9 bases fit TRBD1. Germline-derived CDR1 and CDR2 are SGHRS and YFSETQ. The CDR3 is 14 amino acids. V gave up 4 bases and J gave up 5 bases; unmatched junction bases: 6. CDR3 loop: CASSRDRGRTEAFF. CDR3 DNA: TGCGCCAGCAGCCGCGACAGGGGGAGGACTGAAGCTTTCTTT.

This clone was observed a few times. V gene TRBV27 combines with J gene TRBJ1-4, with 7 bases aligning to TRBD1. CDR3 length: 18 amino acids. Germline assignment: CDR1 MNHEY and CDR2 SMNVEV (reference sequence). V dropped 8 bases and J dropped 8; count of bases not matched to a gene: 23. CDR3 amino acids: CASGQIGTVLGVWEKLFF. DNA of the CDR3: TGTGCCAGCGGACAAATAGGGACAGTCTTAGGAGTCTGGGAAAAACTGTTTTTT.

The chain is built from TRBV6-6 and TRBJ2-5, with D possibly matching TRBD2 (6 bases). This CDR3 is 13 amino acids long. Trimming left V 1 base short and J 4 bases short, with 7 bases between. Germline V gene lookup returns CDR1 MNHNY and CDR2 SVGAGI (reference sequence). CDR3 sequence: CASSYFGRETQYF. The CDR3 DNA reads TGTGCCAGCAGTTACTTCGGGAGAGAGACCCAGTACTTC.

A note on this clone: At the DNA level, this CDR3 is encoded by other sequences in the same sample as well. The chain has TRBV27 and TRBJ2-7; TRBD1 agrees at 7 bases. This CDR3 has 13 amino acids. Germline assignment: CDR1 MNHEY and CDR2 SMNVEV (reference sequence). V lost 3 bases, J lost 3 bases, and 2 bases stayed unmatched. The CDR3 coding sequence is TGTGCCAGCAGTTTCCGACAGGGCTACGAGCAGTACTTC. The encoded protein is CASSFRQGYEQYF.